This TCR beta chain came from a study of beta chain features in type 1 diabetes. Whole-study results and caveats: Patients with Type 1 diabetes showed moderately but significantly shorter TCRB CDR3s in all four CD4+ subsets. TCRB repertoires of naive, central memory and Treg cells appeared more similar among patients than among healthy donors.

On this clone itself: Its specificity is not known.

V dropped 7 bases and J dropped 5; count of bases not matched to a gene: 2. The length of the CDR3 is 12 residues. Germline V gene sequence: CDR1 LGHNT, CDR2 FRNRAP. The entirety of the isolated RNA underwent reverse transcription, so expressed TCRB transcripts were sequenced. The repertoire was sequenced with immunoSEQ multiplex PCR; TCRdb's copy has only in-frame clones and lacks some. Of roughly 160,000 clones detected, 7.5% to 9.5% appear once; the ten largest clones hold 0.45% to 0.55%. Input material: central memory CD4+ T cells from blood. This chain connects TRBV12-5 to TRBJ2-3, with 8 bases lining up with TRBD1. This receptor was identified in a woman under 30 with type 1 diabetes. CDR3 bases: TGTGCTAGTGCAGGGGGCGGAGATACGCAGTATTTT. Translation gives CASAGGGDTQYF.